The sequence of this T cell receptor beta chain was determined in a study of T-cell reconstitution after alpha-beta-depleted transplantation in children. This clonotype was recorded a few times. Preparing the TCRbeta library involved the use of unique molecular identifiers. Each CDR3 protein gets one entry after TCRdb re-called the PCR reads with MiXCR. The data show 490,000 or so distinct CDR3 sequences, about 12% seen once. The CDR3 extends over 16 amino acids. V dropped 0 bases and J dropped 5; count of bases not matched to a gene: 13. Germline values: CDR1 DFQATT, CDR2 SNEGSKA (reference sequence).

This TCR was sampled from a human donor who donated a stem cell graft to a child with combined immunodeficiency. This material consisted of PBMCs from the stem cell graft donor, taken from the stem cell graft. This chain joins TRBV20-1 and TRBJ2-7; 7 positions agree with TRBD1. CDR3 amino acids: CSARDRTGEWWDEQYF. For the CDR3, the DNA is TGCAGTGCTAGAGATAGAACAGGGGAATGGTGGGACGAGCAGTACTTC.